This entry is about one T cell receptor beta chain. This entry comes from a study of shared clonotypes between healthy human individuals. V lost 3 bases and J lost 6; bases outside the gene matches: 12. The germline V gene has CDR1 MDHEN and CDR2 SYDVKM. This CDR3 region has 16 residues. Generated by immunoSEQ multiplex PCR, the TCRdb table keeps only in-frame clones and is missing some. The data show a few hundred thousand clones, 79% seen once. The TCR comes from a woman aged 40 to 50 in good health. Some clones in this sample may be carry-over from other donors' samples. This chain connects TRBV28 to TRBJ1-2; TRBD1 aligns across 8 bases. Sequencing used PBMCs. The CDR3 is CASSFTSGQGGHGYTF. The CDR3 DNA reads TGTGCCAGCAGTTTTACTTCTGGACAGGGAGGCCATGGCTACACCTTC.